The clone carrying this T cell receptor (beta chain) occurred a few times. The record originates from a study of T cells in Graves' hyperthyroidism and ophthalmopathy. The investigators amplified TCR beta CDR3 regions from RNA transcripts. Carried out on the TCR CDR3, a first-round RT-PCR used the HTBI primer set. TCRdb recomputed calls from the multiplex PCR reads with MiXCR, one row per CDR3 protein. The sample holds some 460,000 distinct CDR3 sequences; about a sixth are singletons and the top ten take about 14%. The receptor was isolated from a woman aged 18-29 years with Graves' hyperthyroidism. The source material was blood.

Here the CDR3 DNA reads TGCGCCAGCAGCCAAGGTACAGGAACCCATTACGAGCAGTACTTC. Its protein product is CASSQGTGTHYEQYF. The chain employs TRBV4-1 and TRBJ2-7; D might be TRBD1 (5 bases). The length of the CDR3 is 15 residues. Germline V gene sequence: CDR1 MGHRA, CDR2 YSYEKL. Deletions cut 1 base from V and 4 bases from J, with 14 bases between.